This TCR beta chain derives from a study of shared clonotypes between healthy human individuals (dated by TCRdb to the early 2020s). Regarding the complete study: The cohort included three men and two women between 18 and 49 years of age. The study deeply sequenced blood TCR repertoires of about 5 healthy adults to estimate repertoire size and the extent of clonotype sharing between individuals. To increase sequencing depth and limit assay-specific biases, different laboratories used diverse techniques to prepare libraries and sequence TCR repertoires. For each donor, CD4 naive and CD4 memory were each given three plates, CD8 naive was given two plates, and CD8 memory was given one plate. Between about 0.94 and 8.9 billion PBMCs per donor were obtained by leukapheresis.

Healthy HIV-negative adults with no recently reported acute infections or vaccinations were included as donors. All donors were Caucasian adults living in Nashville, Tennessee, USA. CD4+ T cells were enriched by magnetic negative selection; naive cells were then positively selected on CD45RA, and the negative fraction formed the memory subset. Blood was obtained by leukapheresis, after which PBMCs were separated by Ficoll-Histopaque density gradient centrifugation and cryopreserved in liquid nitrogen vapor phase. Purity and quantity of every magnetically sorted T cell population were checked by analytical flow cytometry. Genomic DNA was isolated from every sorted fraction and measured by UV absorbance on a Nanodrop 2000c. Using the deep immunoSEQ assay, TCR CDR3 regions were amplified from genomic DNA by multiplex PCR. Extracted genomic DNA from each cell subset was spread evenly across all wells of several immunoSEQ 96-well plates, with each plate serving as a replicate. Each replicate PCR for sorted subsets received approximately 220 ng genomic DNA, equal to about 30,000 T cell genomes. The purified libraries were quantified using a Qubit 3.0 fluorometer, sized with a Bioanalyzer 2100, and then quantified again using the KAPA Library Quantification kit. Every immunoSEQ 96-well plate was sequenced on a separate single-read 150-cycle Illumina NextSeq 550 flow cell. Processing in the source paper ran as follows. Because only junctional sequences without quality scores were contained in the immunoSEQ output, filtering matching that applied to full-length reads could not be performed. Sequences were annotated with PyIR, a Python wrapper for IgBLAST v1.9, and V/J genes and CDR3 were assigned using IMGT germline references. Reads with weak V/J assignments (E-value above 1e-6), missing CDR3, stop codons, out-of-frame junctions, or ambiguous translated residues were removed. V3J clonotypes were defined as sequences sharing the same inferred V gene, J gene, and CDR3 amino acid sequence. The percentage overlap between two repertoires was calculated by dividing the number of shared unique clonotypes by the size of the smaller repertoire. Three approaches were used to assess repertoire richness: RTK rarefaction, the Chao1 estimator, and Recon v2.1 estimates of unobserved clonotypes. OLGA was used to compute generation probabilities for all TCRbeta clonotypes that the gDNA method yielded from several donors. In its TCRdb copy, this immuneACCESS table keeps in-frame sequences only and misses some clones. Where compared with another copy, unresolved V genes explain less than half of these, and the others have no known cause. V and J calls and clone size follow that table, whereas D and trimming were derived from the DNA. Present in this sample are over a million clones, roughly 96% of which were seen just once. 0.95% to 1.5% of the sample belongs to the ten largest clones.

As for this clone: The clone's antigen remains unknown. No quality values exist for individual bases; no much larger clone is one base distant.

The germline V gene supplies CDR1 MDHEN and CDR2 SYDVKM. V is clipped by 3 bases and J by 8 bases, and the sequence between their germline boundaries is 19 bases long. Measured from the cysteine to the phenylalanine, the CDR3 is 15 residues long. The entry retains the CDR3 DNA only, 45 bases that are in frame from base 1. The paper as a whole reports these results and caveats: Compared with non-shared clonotypes, clonotypes shared by all four sorted-subset donors had higher generation probabilities. Sampling was restricted to blood, and TCR repertoires in tissue are likely to differ from TCR repertoires in blood. Naive subsets generally had larger estimated clonotype richness than memory subsets. Because the study included a small number of donors, the genetic and exposure-history diversity represented was limited. Sharing across a handful of donors was observed for about 4.8% of naive CD4, 3% to 3.5% of naive CD8, 2% to 2.5% of memory CD4, and around 0.42% of memory CD8 clonotypes. Pairwise subsampling indicated that sequencing depth was expected to affect the degree of clonotype sharing among donors. Even with the large sequencing depth, rarefaction of the sorted-subset datasets indicated that sequencing was incomplete.

Sequenced material: naive CD4+ T cells sorted from blood. Explained via the paper, the cell subset or site label denotes: CD45RA+ positively selected. The chain is made from TRBV28 and TRBJ1-2; TRBD1 could be the D gene, as 5 bases match. This receptor was identified in a man under 40 in good health. The sequenced DNA: TGTGCCAGCAGTTTGACCCGCAGGGCCCAGGGCGGCTACACCTTC. It translates to CASSLTRRAQGGYTF.